This record covers a single T cell receptor beta chain. J was trimmed by 9 bases and V by 4 bases; bases with no gene match: 9. Looked up from germline, CDR1 is MGHRA and CDR2 is YSYEKL. This CDR3 spans 16 amino acids. This entry belongs to a study of shared T cell receptors in the human thymus. Data came from immunoSEQ multiplex PCR; TCRdb stores just in-frame clones and leaves some out. Of about 660,000 clones listed, 70% to 90% are singletons. These records were also assigned to another study, of human thymus T cells. Turning to that study: Donors were healthy Finnish babies undergoing corrective operations for congenital heart defects. Thymus pieces cut out during corrective heart surgery were the tissue that was used. Related research found strongly overlapping thymic repertoires in unrelated individuals.

The TCR originated in a boy in the first two years of life with a congenital heart defect. The source material was thymocytes. This chain links TRBV4-1 with TRBJ2-1; 13 bases map to TRBD2. The DNA for the CDR3 is TGCGCCAGCAGCCGGTCCGGGACTAGCGGGAAGGGTGAGCAGTTCTTC. This gives the protein CASSRSGTSGKGEQFF.